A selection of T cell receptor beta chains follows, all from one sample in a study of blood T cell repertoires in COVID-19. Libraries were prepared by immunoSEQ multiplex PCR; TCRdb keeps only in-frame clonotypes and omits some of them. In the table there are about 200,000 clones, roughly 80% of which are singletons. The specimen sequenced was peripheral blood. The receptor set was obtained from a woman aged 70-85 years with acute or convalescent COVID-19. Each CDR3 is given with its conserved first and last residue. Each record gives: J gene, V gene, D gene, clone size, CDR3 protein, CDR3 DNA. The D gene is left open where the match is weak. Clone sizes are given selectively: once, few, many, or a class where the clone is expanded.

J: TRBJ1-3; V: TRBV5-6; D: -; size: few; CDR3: CASSSTGTRGSNTIYF; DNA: TGTGCCAGCAGCTCAACCGGGACCCGGGGGAGTAACACCATATATTTT
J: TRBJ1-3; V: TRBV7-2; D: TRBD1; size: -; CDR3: CASSLGGTARNTIYF; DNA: TGTGCCAGCAGCTTAGGAGGGACAGCTCGAAACACCATATATTTT
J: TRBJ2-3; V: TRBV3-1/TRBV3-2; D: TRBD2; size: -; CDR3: CASSPPTSGGHYTQYF; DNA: TGTGCCAGCAGCCCCCCGACTAGCGGGGGCCACTATACGCAGTATTTT
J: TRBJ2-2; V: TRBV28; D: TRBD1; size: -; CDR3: CASRGMTGEGGELFF; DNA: TGTGCCAGCAGGGGAATGACAGGGGAAGGCGGGGAGCTGTTTTTT
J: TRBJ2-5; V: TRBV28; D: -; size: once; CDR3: CASSGGQSQETQYF; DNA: TGTGCCAGCAGCGGGGGACAGAGCCAAGAGACCCAGTACTTC
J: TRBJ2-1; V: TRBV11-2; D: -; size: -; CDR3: CASSLDGVRSNEQFF; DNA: TGTGCCAGCAGCTTAGATGGAGTCAGAAGCAATGAGCAGTTCTTC
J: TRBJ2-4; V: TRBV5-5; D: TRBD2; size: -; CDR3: CASSLSRRGDESKNIQYF; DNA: TGTGCCAGCAGCTTGTCACGGCGGGGGGACGAAAGCAAAAACATTCAGTACTTC
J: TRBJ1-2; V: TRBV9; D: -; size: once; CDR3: CASSVGTPNYGYTF; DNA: TGTGCCAGCAGCGTGGGGACACCTAACTATGGCTACACCTTC
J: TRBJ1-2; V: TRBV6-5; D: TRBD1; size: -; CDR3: CASSRPGGADYGYTF; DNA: TGTGCCAGCAGTAGACCAGGGGGCGCCGACTATGGCTACACCTTC
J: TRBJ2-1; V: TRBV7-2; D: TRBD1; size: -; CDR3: CASSQGQGQIREQFF; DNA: TGTGCCAGCAGCCAGGGACAGGGCCAAATCCGTGAGCAGTTCTTC
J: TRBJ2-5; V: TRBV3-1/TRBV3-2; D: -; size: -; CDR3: CASSQVIPLTGSRRETQYF; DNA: TGTGCCAGCAGCCAAGTCATCCCCTTGACAGGCTCCCGGCGGGAGACCCAGTACTTC
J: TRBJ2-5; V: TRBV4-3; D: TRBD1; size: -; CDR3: CASSQTGTAQETQYF; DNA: TGCGCCAGCAGCCAGACCGGGACAGCCCAAGAGACCCAGTACTTC
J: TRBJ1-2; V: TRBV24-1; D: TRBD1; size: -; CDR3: CATSGPGGELTDGYTF; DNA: TGTGCCACCAGTGGACCAGGGGGCGAGCTCACAGATGGCTACACCTTC
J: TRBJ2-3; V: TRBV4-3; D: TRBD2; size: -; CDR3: CASSSGLAGEYGVSTDTQYF; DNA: TGCGCCAGCAGCTCGGGACTAGCGGGAGAATACGGTGTTAGCACAGATACGCAGTATTTT
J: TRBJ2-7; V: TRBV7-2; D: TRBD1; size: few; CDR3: CASSLASGVGQGSSGEQYF; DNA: TGTGCCAGCAGCTTAGCTAGTGGGGTCGGACAGGGAAGTTCGGGCGAGCAGTACTTC
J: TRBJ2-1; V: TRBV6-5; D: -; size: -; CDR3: CASSSRGTFNANEQFF; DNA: TGTGCCAGCAGTTCCAGAGGGACTTTTAATGCCAATGAGCAGTTCTTC
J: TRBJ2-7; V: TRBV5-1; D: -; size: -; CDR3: CASTPQGRDYEQYF; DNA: TGCGCCAGCACCCCGCAAGGCAGGGACTACGAGCAGTACTTC
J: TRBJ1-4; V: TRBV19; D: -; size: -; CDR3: CASSMLDRANEKLFF; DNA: TGTGCCAGTAGTATGCTGGACAGAGCTAATGAAAAACTGTTTTTT
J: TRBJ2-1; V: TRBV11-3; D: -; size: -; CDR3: CASSLQGRDEQFF; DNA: TGTGCCAGCAGCCTACAGGGTAGGGATGAGCAGTTCTTC
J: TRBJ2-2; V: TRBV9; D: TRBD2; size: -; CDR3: CASSKSGTSGGGTGELFF; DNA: TGTGCCAGCAGCAAAAGCGGGACTAGCGGGGGTGGTACCGGGGAGCTGTTTTTT
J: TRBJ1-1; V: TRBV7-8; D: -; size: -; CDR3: CASSLSVEAFF; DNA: TGTGCCAGCAGCTTATCAGTTGAAGCTTTCTTT
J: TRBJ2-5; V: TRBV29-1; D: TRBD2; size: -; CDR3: CSVVPGGQETQYF; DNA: TGCAGCGTTGTGCCGGGAGGGCAAGAGACCCAGTACTTC